Presented here are 11 T cell receptor beta chains from one specimen sequenced in a study of T cells in women clearing cervical HPV infection. Assay used: immunoSEQ multiplex PCR; TCRdb lists only in-frame clones, some missing. The repertoire shows some 46,000 clones; the top ten hold under 40%. The sample was blood buffy coat. The receptors shown here come from a woman aged 18 to 75 with a cervical HPV16 infection that either progressed to CIN3+ or cleared (not recorded which).

Notes on this clone: Read coverage stops 3 residues before the CDR3 terminus; the germline J gene supplies the remainder. The rearrangement uses TRBV12-5 and TRBJ2-3; 11 nucleotides agree with TRBD2. Unmatched junction bases numbered 7, after V lost 6 bases and J lost 2 bases. This CDR3 has 16 amino acids. The V gene's germline CDR1 is LGHNT and CDR2 FRNRAP. The sequenced CDR3 bases are TGTGCTAGTGGCAAGGGACTAGCGGCCCACACAGATACG. Protein product: CASGKGLAAHTDT. The CDR3 reads in full as CASGKGLAAHTDTQYF.

On this clone: The sequenced fragment ends 3 residues before the CDR3 boundary, so the rest is inferred from the germline J gene. This chain uses TRBV14 with TRBJ2-3; the match to TRBD2 covers 11 bases. The CDR3 sequence is 16 residues long. Germline loops: CDR1 SGHDN, CDR2 FVKESK. The V segment lost 4 bases and the J segment 4 bases; nucleotides outside the gene matches: 7. The CDR3 sequence: CASSRSSGRPPDTQYF. CDR3 DNA (partial): TGTGCCAGCAGCCGTTCTAGCGGGAGGCCCCCAGATACG.

Regarding this clone: The CDR3 end lies 3 residues beyond the end of the read and is filled in from the germline J gene. V and J are TRBV5-6 and TRBJ2-7, with TRBD2 matching 8 bases. V lost 2 bases to trimming and J lost 3 bases; unmatched junction nucleotides: 4. This CDR3 has 14 amino acids. Germline assignment: CDR1 SGHDT and CDR2 YYEEEE. The CDR3 region is CASSLGRGDYEQYF. The DNA read from the CDR3 is TGTGCCAGCAGCTTAGGGCGGGGGGACTACGAG. Full variable domain (outside the CDR3, taken from reference TRBV5-6 and TRBJ2-7): DAGVTQSPTHLIKTRGQQVTLRCSPKSGHDTVSWYQQALGQGPQFIFQYYEEEERQRGNFPDRFSGHQFPNYSSELNVNALLLGDSALYLCASSLGRGDYEQYFGPGTRLTVT.

Comment on this clone: The read ends 3 residues early relative to the CDR3; the germline J gene fills the gap. The rearrangement uses TRBV7-3 and TRBJ2-3; 7 nucleotides line up with TRBD1. Germline values: CDR1 SGHTA, CDR2 FQGTGA. The CDR3 totals 15 residues. CDR3 sequence: CASSQQGLGEETQYF. The part of the CDR3 DNA that was read is TGTGCCAGCAGCCAACAGGGGTTAGGGGAAGAGACG.

As for this clone: The CDR3 goes on 3 residues after the read ends, and that part is filled in from the germline J gene. V and J are TRBV20-1 and TRBJ2-3, with D perhaps matching TRBD2 (6 bases). V was clipped by 6 bases and J by 1 base, with 17 bases between them. This CDR3 is built from 15 residues. CDR1 DFQATT and CDR2 SNEGSKA come from the germline V gene (reference sequence). The CDR3 DNA, read in part, is TGCAGTGCGGGGGGTGCAGGTTGGGGCACAGATACG. Translated, it gives CSAGGAGWGTDT. The entire CDR3 reads CSAGGAGWGTDTQYF.

Worth noting for this clone: The CDR3 end falls 3 residues outside the read, so it is completed with the germline J gene. The chain is built from TRBV19 and TRBJ2-7, with a tentative D call TRBD2 (6 bases). This CDR3 is built from 12 residues. V gave up 3 bases and J gave up 6 bases, with 9 bases separating them. From germline, CDR1 is LNHDA and CDR2 SQIVND (reference sequence). Partial CDR3 DNA: TGTGCCAGTAGTATGACTAGGCGCGAG. This sequence encodes CASSMTRRE. The whole CDR3 reads CASSMTRREQYF.

A note on this clone: The read ends 3 residues shy of where the CDR3 ends; the end is completed using the germline J gene. The rearrangement links TRBV20-1 to TRBJ2-1, with 12 bases lining up with TRBD2. V lost 4 bases and J lost 9; bases outside the gene matches: 10. Looked up from germline, CDR1 is DFQATT and CDR2 is SNEGSKA (reference sequence). The CDR3 is 15 residues long. The CDR3 reads CSAIGLAGPLSEQFF. The DNA read from the CDR3 is TGCAGTGCTATTGGACTAGCGGGACCTCTGAGTGAG.

As concerns this clone: Read data end 3 residues before the CDR3 end; the end is taken from the germline J gene. The chain employs TRBV2 and TRBJ2-7; 8 bases are a match to TRBD2. The germline V gene has CDR1 SNHLY and CDR2 FYNNEI. The CDR3 length is 14 residues. The ends lost 3 bases at V and 6 bases at J; junction bases unmatched: 7. This chain's CDR3 is CASSEISGNGEQYF. The sequenced part of the CDR3 DNA is TGTGCCAGCAGTGAGATTAGCGGGAATGGCGAG.

About this clone: The junction differs from germline at one of its ends, possibly a read error. The read ends 3 residues shy of where the CDR3 ends; the end is completed using the germline J gene. Other DNA variants within this sample encode the same CDR3. The chain combines TRBV18 with TRBJ1-3; maybe TRBD1 (6 bases). The CDR3 sequence is 15 residues long. Per the germline V gene, CDR1 is KGHSH and CDR2 is LQKENI. CDR3 sequence: CASSQRQVSGNTIYF. CDR3 DNA (partial): TGTGCCAGCTCACAACGACAGGTCTCTGGAAACACG.

As for this clone: The CDR3 end lies 3 residues beyond the end of the read and is filled in from the germline J gene. The chain has TRBV18 and TRBJ2-2; the D gene is possibly TRBD2 (5 bases). The germline V gene encodes CDR1 KGHSH and CDR2 LQKENI. The CDR3 contains 15 residues. The sequenced CDR3 bases are TGTGCCAGCTCACCGAGGACTCCCCCAAATGAAAAG. Its protein is CASSPRTPPNEK. The full CDR3 is CASSPRTPPNEKLFF.

Turning to this clone: At one end the junction does not follow the germline gene, possibly because of a read error. The sequence runs out 3 residues before the end of the CDR3; the remainder is reconstructed from the germline J gene. The chain carries TRBV30 and TRBJ1-1; no clear D. The CDR3 contains 14 residues. Germline CDR1 and CDR2: GTSNPN and SVGIG (reference sequence). Here the CDR3 reads CAGSEDWVGKLAFF. The sequenced CDR3 bases are TGTGCCGGGAGTGAGGACTGGGTGGGAAAATTG.